Listed here are 16 T cell receptor beta chains from one sample, sequenced in a study of cytomegalovirus exposure and HLA in healthy donors. With 60 Vbeta and 13 Jbeta primers, the PCR was carried out. Libraries were prepared by immunoSEQ multiplex PCR; TCRdb keeps only in-frame clonotypes and omits some of them. The table has 100,000 to 150,000 clones, around 73% seen once; the top ten hold approximately 2.6%. The sequencing sample was made of PBMCs. These receptors were collected from a human donor in good health.

The V gene is TRBV11-3, the J gene TRBJ2-1, with a possible D match to TRBD1 (6 bases). The ends were cut back, 1 base at V and 4 bases at J, with 8 bases in the middle. Germline CDR1 SGHNT, CDR2 YENEEA. This CDR3 contains 14 residues. CDR3 sequence: CASSLGGQYNEQFF. CDR3 in DNA: TGTGCCAGCAGCTTAGGCGGACAGTACAATGAGCAGTTCTTC.

The chain employs TRBV7-8 and TRBJ2-7; tentatively, D is TRBD1 (6 bases). The V end lost 0 bases, the J end lost 2 bases, and 14 bases lay between the germline ends. Germline V lookup: CDR1 SGHVS, CDR2 FQNEAQ. This CDR3 region has 16 residues. The CDR3 coding sequence is TGTGCCAGCAGCTTAGCACCGCCAGGGGTACCCTACGAGCAGTACTTC. Amino acid sequence: CASSLAPPGVPYEQYF.

The V gene is TRBV7-2, the J gene TRBJ2-1, with a possible D match to TRBD2 (5 bases). Deletions cut 4 bases from V and 6 bases from J, with 16 bases between. Germline assignment: CDR1 SGHTA and CDR2 FQGNSA. The CDR3 spans 15 residues. CDR3: CASSSEAGRSNEQFF. CDR3 DNA: TGTGCCAGCAGCTCCGAGGCGGGCCGCTCCAATGAGCAGTTCTTC.

On this clone: Likely a read error: the CDR3 ends without its conserved phenylalanine or tryptophan. The DNA is left out, because the CDR3 cannot be placed on it with certainty; the CDR3 is given as TCRdb lists it. The V and J genes are TRBV5-6 and TRBJ1-2; the D call in the table, TRBD1, was not verified against the DNA. CDR1 and CDR2 (germline): SGHDT, YYEEEE. The CDR3 sequence runs 12 residues, both termini included. The CDR3 sequence: CASSLSVARCTL.

The rearrangement links TRBV10-3 to TRBJ2-7; 14 bases fit TRBD2. The germline V gene encodes CDR1 ENHRY and CDR2 SYGVKD. This CDR3 region has 13 residues. The junction had 5 bases not matched to a gene; V was cut back by 10 bases and J by 6 bases. The CDR3 nucleotides read TGTGCCACCGGGACTAGCGGGAGTTTCGAGCAGTACTTC. This codes for CATGTSGSFEQYF.

V gene TRBV2 combines with J gene TRBJ2-3, with TRBD2 identical over 10 bases. Trimming cost V 6 bases and J 7 bases; bases outside gene matches: 10. The CDR3 consists of 15 residues. CDR1 SNHLY and CDR2 FYNNEI come from the germline V gene. The chain's CDR3 is CASSRSGTSVNTQYF. For the CDR3, the DNA is TGTGCCAGCAGCCGCTCGGGGACTAGCGTGAATACGCAGTATTTT.

This chain uses TRBV7-3 with TRBJ2-2; 8 positions agree with TRBD2. CDR3 size: 18 residues. CDR1 and CDR2 (germline): SGHTA, FQGTGA. The V segment lost 5 bases and the J segment 2 bases; nucleotides outside the gene matches: 13. The CDR3 coding sequence is TGTGCCAGCAGCCTATATCGCCCCGCGGGGGGAAACACCGGGGAGCTGTTTTTT. It yields the protein CASSLYRPAGGNTGELFF.

In DNA form, the CDR3 reads TGTGCCAGCAGTGAGCAGGCCGTCAGCAACACAGATACGCAGTATTTT. It specifies CASSEQAVSNTDTQYF. The chain combines TRBV2 with TRBJ2-3; D unclear. The germline gives CDR1 SNHLY, CDR2 FYNNEI. The length of the CDR3 is 16 residues. Between the trimmed V and J ends, which lost 3 bases and 2 bases, there was a span of 15 bases.

V usage is TRBV5-4 and J usage is TRBJ2-5, with D maybe TRBD2 (5 bases). Germline-derived CDR1 and CDR2 are SGHNT and YYREEE (reference sequence). The CDR3 has 15 residues. V lost 4 bases to trimming and J lost 5 bases, with 18 bases between them. CDR3 loop: CASSSASLGRETQYF. CDR3 nucleotides: TGTGCCAGCAGCAGCGCTAGCTTGGGTAGGGAGACCCAGTACTTC.

This clone was counted a few times. This CDR3 is also generated by other DNA sequences in the sample. CDR3 DNA: TGTGCCAGCAGCGCTTCTGCCAAGCGGGAGACGGCCTACGAGCAGTACTTC. It is translated as CASSASAKRETAYEQYF. This chain uses TRBV11-2 with TRBJ2-7; TRBD2 agrees at 8 bases. Per germline, CDR1 SGHAT and CDR2 FQNNGV. This CDR3 is 17 amino acids long. V shed 5 bases, J shed 2 bases, and the junction held 14 bases outside the gene matches.

The J gene is TRBJ1-3, the V gene TRBV5-1, with D perhaps matching TRBD1 (6 bases). V was cut by 4 bases and J by 0 bases, with 17 bases left in between. Germline V gene data show CDR1 as SGHRS and CDR2 as YFSETQ. This CDR3 spans 17 amino acids. CDR3 in DNA: TGCGCCAGCAGCGATTTACGGGACACTTACTCTGGAAACACCATATATTTT. Translating gives CASSDLRDTYSGNTIYF.

The chain joins TRBV5-4 to TRBJ2-2, with D tentatively TRBD1 (5 bases). The CDR3 runs 15 residues. Germline assignment: CDR1 SGHNT and CDR2 YYREEE (reference sequence). Trimming took off 0 bases at V and 5 bases at J, with 11 bases between the two ends. The CDR3 spells CASSLGGALTGELFF. CDR3 sequence (DNA): TGTGCCAGCAGCTTGGGTGGGGCTCTAACCGGGGAGCTGTTTTTT.

The chain employs TRBV30 and TRBJ1-1; TRBD1 matches 11 bases. The CDR3 has 17 residues. Looked up from germline, CDR1 is GTSNPN and CDR2 is SVGIG (reference sequence). With 3 bases clipped from V and 4 bases from J, the junction kept 13 bases outside the gene matches. The CDR3: CAWSLGGQGVRGTEAFF. For the CDR3, the DNA is TGTGCCTGGAGCCTGGGGGGACAGGGGGTTCGGGGCACTGAAGCTTTCTTT. The full variable domain, completed using reference TRBV30 and TRBJ1-1, is SQTIHQWPATLVQPVGSPLSLECTVEGTSNPNLYWYRQAAGRGLQLLFYSVGIGQISSEVPQNLSASRPQDRQFILSSKKLLLSDSGFYLCAWSLGGQGVRGTEAFFGQGTRLTVV.

The chain is built from TRBV6-1 and TRBJ1-1; the match to TRBD1 covers 8 bases. The CDR3 is made up of 14 amino acids. Per the germline V gene, CDR1 is MNHNS and CDR2 is SASEGT. Losses at the gene ends were 7 bases for V and 4 bases for J; bases not matched to a gene: 8. The CDR3 reads CASMADREITEAFF. The CDR3 DNA reads TGTGCCAGCATGGCGGACAGGGAGATCACTGAAGCTTTCTTT.

V gene TRBV6-5 combines with J gene TRBJ2-5; 11 bases line up with TRBD2. The germline gives CDR1 MNHEY, CDR2 SVGAGI. The CDR3 runs 15 residues. The V segment lost 5 bases and the J segment 5 bases; nucleotides outside the gene matches: 7. This chain's CDR3 is CASSQLAGGWETQYF. The DNA for the CDR3 is TGTGCCAGCAGTCAGCTAGCGGGGGGCTGGGAGACCCAGTACTTC.

Only a few counts were recorded for this clone. The rearrangement links TRBV29-1 to TRBJ2-1; 9 nucleotides agree with TRBD1. Trimming cost V 1 base and J 15 bases; bases outside gene matches: 4. The CDR3 totals 11 residues. Germline loops: CDR1 SQVTM, CDR2 ANQGSEA. The CDR3 DNA is TGCAGCGTTGAAGTGGGACAGGGTGTGTTCTTC. Protein product: CSVEVGQGVFF.